Shown below are 12 T cell receptor beta chains from a single sample sequenced in a study of blood T cell repertoires in COVID-19 (dated by TCRdb to the early 2020s). Library preparation was by the immunoSEQ multiplex PCR assay. TCRdb obtained this table from immuneACCESS and retained in-frame rearrangements with V and J assigned. These tables miss some clones; where compared with another copy, unresolved V genes account for less than half of the shortfall, and the remainder is unexplained. This sample is represented by 90,000 to 120,000 clones; roughly 90% of them were singletons. 5.7% of the sample rests with the top ten. Material: peripheral blood. The receptors here all came from a man in his 70s with acute or convalescent COVID-19.

This chain connects TRBV19 to TRBJ1-5; no clear D. With 0 bases removed from V and 4 bases from J, the gap between germline ends came to 10 bases. The CDR3 loop spans 15 amino acids. CDR1 is LNHDA, CDR2 SQIVND, per germline (reference sequence). The CDR3 spells CASSIDPGWNQPQHF. Written as DNA, the CDR3 is TGTGCCAGTAGTATAGATCCGGGGTGGAATCAGCCCCAGCATTTT. The full variable domain, with the rest looked up from reference TRBV19 and TRBJ1-5, is DGGITQSPKYLFRKEGQNVTLSCEQNLNHDAMYWYRQDPGQGLRLIYYSQIVNDFQKGDIAEGYSVSREKKESFPLTVTSAQKNPTAFYLCASSIDPGWNQPQHFGDGTRLSIL.

This chain joins TRBV13 and TRBJ2-1, with 10 bases that match TRBD2. The germline CDR1 and CDR2 sequences are PRHDT and FYEKMQ (reference sequence). The CDR3 spans 15 residues. Germline trimming cut 5 bases from V and 5 bases from J; bases unmatched to any gene: 6. The chain's CDR3 is CASSTTSGDHNEQFF. DNA for the CDR3: TGTGCCAGCAGCACAACTAGCGGGGACCACAATGAGCAGTTCTTC.

The rearrangement joins TRBV3-1 (or the pseudogene TRBV3-2) to TRBJ2-1, with a tentative D call TRBD2 (6 bases). V was cut by 1 base and J by 10 bases, with 8 bases left in between. The CDR3 is 12 residues long. Germline CDR1 and CDR2: LGHDT and YNNKEL (reference sequence). The CDR3 loop reads CASSQARGEQFF. The DNA for the CDR3 is TGTGCCAGCAGCCAAGCACGGGGGGAGCAGTTCTTC.

The chain carries TRBV5-1 and TRBJ2-1, with 7 positions matching TRBD1. The germline V gene has CDR1 SGHRS and CDR2 YFSETQ. V lost 0 bases, J lost 8 bases, and 8 bases stayed unmatched. This CDR3 is built from 15 residues. The CDR3 sequence: CASSLAGGNLDEQFF. The CDR3 region has the DNA TGCGCCAGCAGCTTGGCAGGGGGTAACTTGGATGAGCAGTTCTTC.

This chain uses TRBV19 with TRBJ1-1, with D unclear. V lost 1 base to trimming and J lost 6 bases, with 12 bases between them. The CDR3 loop spans 14 amino acids. Germline V lookup: CDR1 LNHDA, CDR2 SQIVND (reference sequence). As DNA, the CDR3 is TGTGCCAGTAGTATAGCCCCCTCGAGGGCTGAAGCTTTCTTT. Residues: CASSIAPSRAEAFF.

The gene calls are TRBV4-1 and TRBJ2-7; 7 positions match TRBD2. Germline-derived CDR1 and CDR2 are MGHRA and YSYEKL. Germline trimming cut 3 bases from V and 3 bases from J; bases unmatched to any gene: 8. CDR3 length: 15 amino acids. The CDR3 DNA is TGCGCCAGCAGCCATTATGCTAGCGGCGGCTACGAGCAGTACTTC. Translation gives CASSHYASGGYEQYF.

The chain has TRBV3-1 (or the pseudogene TRBV3-2) and TRBJ2-2; maybe TRBD1 (6 bases). Germline V gene data show CDR1 as LGHDT and CDR2 as YNNKEL (reference sequence). The V end lost 2 bases, the J end lost 5 bases, and 12 bases lay between the germline ends. The CDR3 loop spans 15 amino acids. CDR3 residues: CASSQQGRWTGELFF. CDR3 nucleotides: TGTGCCAGCAGCCAACAGGGGAGATGGACCGGGGAGCTGTTTTTT.

This chain connects TRBV7-9 to TRBJ2-5; 7 positions match TRBD2. V shed 6 bases and J 1 base; nucleotides not matched to a gene: 8. This CDR3 is 15 amino acids long. The germline gives CDR1 SEHNR, CDR2 FQNEAQ (reference sequence). Here the CDR3 reads CASRPNLAAQETQYF. CDR3 nucleotide sequence: TGTGCCAGCAGGCCGAATCTAGCGGCCCAAGAGACCCAGTACTTC. Full variable domain (rest looked up from reference TRBV7-9 and TRBJ2-5): DTGVSQNPRHKITKRGQNVTFRCDPISEHNRLYWYRQTLGQGPEFLTYFQNEAQLEKSRLLSDRFSAERPKGSFSTLEIQRTEQGDSAMYLCASRPNLAAQETQYFGPGTRLLVL.

This chain joins TRBV7-9 and TRBJ2-5, with D possibly TRBD1 on 6 matching bases. CDR3 length equals 15 residues. Germline V gene lookup returns CDR1 SEHNR and CDR2 FQNEAQ (reference sequence). V shed 5 bases and J shed 5 bases, with 18 bases lying between them. The CDR3 DNA sequence: TGTGCCAGCAGCCGAGCTAGGGCAGGGGTGGAGACCCAGTACTTC. Encoded protein: CASSRARAGVETQYF.

V and J are TRBV5-5 and TRBJ1-5; D perhaps matches TRBD1 (5 bases). Per the germline V gene, CDR1 is SGHKS and CDR2 is YYEKEE (reference sequence). CDR3 length: 13 residues. V shed 4 bases and J shed 9 bases, with 14 bases lying between them. The CDR3 DNA reads TGTGCCAGCAGCCCCGACAGTTTTTGGCCCCAGCATTTT. Encoded protein: CASSPDSFWPQHF.

This clone was seen just once. This chain links TRBV13 with TRBJ2-3, with 8 bases aligning to TRBD2. The V segment lost 4 bases and the J segment 1 base; nucleotides outside the gene matches: 16. This CDR3 is built from 19 residues. The V gene's germline CDR1 is PRHDT and CDR2 FYEKMQ (reference sequence). The CDR3 reads CASSSANLMAGGRTDTQYF. CDR3 sequence (DNA): TGTGCCAGCAGCTCCGCGAATTTGATGGCGGGAGGACGCACAGATACGCAGTATTTT.

The chain combines TRBV18 with TRBJ2-5; 13 nucleotides match TRBD2. J was trimmed by 9 bases and V by 3 bases; bases with no gene match: 7. Germline V CDR1 and CDR2: KGHSH, LQKENI. The CDR3 covers 15 residues. The CDR3 loop reads CASSPNPGTSGAQYF. The CDR3 DNA is TGTGCCAGCTCACCTAACCCCGGGACTAGCGGGGCCCAGTACTTC.